The 8 T cell receptor beta chains given below trace back to one sample, sequenced in a study of CD8 T cells in Susac syndrome. Random-hexamer reverse transcription was applied to about 0.5 to 1 ug RNA. MiXCR was run by TCRdb on the immunoSEQ multiplex PCR reads, yielding one entry per CDR3 protein. The sample has about 66,000 distinct CDR3 sequences; approximately 96% are singletons. Sample: CD8+ T cells from PBMCs. The receptor set was obtained from a human donor with multiple sclerosis.

V and J are TRBV12-3 or TRBV12-4 and TRBJ2-5; D could derive from TRBD1 or TRBD2 (5 bases each). The CDR3 totals 14 residues. Trimming pared 4 bases from V and 9 bases from J, leaving 18 bases between. CDR3 loop: CASSSRTGGLAQYF. The CDR3 DNA is TGTGCCAGCAGTTCCCGGACTGGGGGATTGGCCCAGTACTTC.

The chain couples TRBV13 to TRBJ2-7; 7 nucleotides agree with TRBD1. From germline, CDR1 is PRHDT and CDR2 FYEKMQ (reference sequence). This CDR3 region has 14 residues. Unmatched junction bases numbered 7, after V lost 5 bases and J lost 3 bases. In DNA form, the CDR3 reads TGTGCCAGCAGCGGGCAGGGGGTGGTCTACGAGCAGTACTTC. It translates to CASSGQGVVYEQYF.

The CDR3 region is CASSYSEANYGYTF. The CDR3 DNA is TGTGCCAGCAGTTACTCAGAAGCTAACTATGGCTACACCTTC. The V call is TRBV6-5, the J call TRBJ1-2, with D unresolved. Trimming left V 0 bases short and J 0 bases short, with 5 bases between. The germline gives CDR1 MNHEY, CDR2 SVGAGI. There are 14 residues in the CDR3.

Here the CDR3 reads CASSEYNSQETQYF. The CDR3 DNA reads as TGTGCCAGCAGTGAATATAACAGCCAAGAGACCCAGTACTTC. V is TRBV25-1 and J is TRBJ2-5; D is unresolved. CDR1 is MGHDK and CDR2 is SYGVNS in the germline V gene. V dropped 0 bases and J dropped 1 base, with 6 bases sitting between them. The CDR3 spans 14 residues.

The chain uses TRBV7-8 and TRBJ1-4; tentatively, D is TRBD1 (5 bases). V lost 2 bases to trimming and J lost 8 bases, with 9 bases between them. Germline V gives CDR1 SGHVS, CDR2 FQNEAQ. This CDR3 contains 13 residues. In DNA form, the CDR3 reads TGTGCCAGCAGCTTACCGGGGGAAGAAAAACTGTTTTTT. It yields the protein CASSLPGEEKLFF.

The V call is TRBV12-3 or TRBV12-4, the J call TRBJ2-7, with D perhaps given as TRBD1 or TRBD2 (5 bases each). V was clipped by 6 bases and J by 6 bases, with 12 bases between them. The length of the CDR3 is 12 residues. The CDR3 DNA reads as TGTGCCAGCAGGGGGACGCAAGCCGAGCAGTACTTC. Translating gives CASRGTQAEQYF.

The chain is built from TRBV3-1 and TRBJ1-5, with a weak D call TRBD1 (6 bases). The CDR3 totals 15 residues. The V gene's germline CDR1 is LGHDT and CDR2 YNNKEL (reference sequence). Trimming took 4 bases from V and 7 from J, leaving 17 bases between them. CDR3 DNA: TGTGCCAGCAGCCCGAGGGGGGATTCGGGCCAGCCCCAGCATTTT. Translated: CASSPRGDSGQPQHF.

The chain combines TRBV6-2 or TRBV6-3 with TRBJ2-7; 10 bases agree with TRBD1. Germline V gene lookup returns CDR1 MNHEY and CDR2 SVGEGT. Trimming at V came to 4 bases and at J to 0 bases, leaving 3 bases not matched to a gene. The CDR3 is made up of 15 amino acids. CDR3 protein: CASSFRQGASYEQYF. In DNA, the CDR3 is TGTGCCAGCAGTTTTCGACAGGGGGCCTCCTACGAGCAGTACTTC.